What follows describes a single T cell receptor beta chain. The data were obtained in a study of type 1 regulatory T cells. For the study at large: This in vitro CD4 product, T-allo10, is enriched for Tr1 cells and alloantigen-specific.

One entry per CDR3 protein, called by TCRdb with MiXCR from the reads. The sample has over 90,000 distinct CDR3 sequences, less than 40% seen once; the top ten hold 2.2%. CDR3 length: 13 amino acids. Looked up from germline, CDR1 is DFQATT and CDR2 is SNEGSKA (reference sequence). Trimming cost V 3 bases and J 5 bases, with 13 bases left between them. The source is a human donor in good health. This rearrangement joins TRBV20-1 to TRBJ2-5, with a weak D call TRBD2 (5 bases). Sequencing was performed on CD4+ T cells, either the whole sample or a sorted fraction (not recorded which). The CDR3 protein is CSASATSGETQYF. CDR3 DNA sequence: TGCAGTGCTAGCGCCACCTCGGGGGAGACCCAGTACTTC.